Below, 12 T cell receptor beta chains from the same sample are listed, as sequenced in a study of blood T cell repertoires in COVID-19. Sequencing was performed with immunoSEQ multiplex PCR; in TCRdb, only in-frame clones are kept and a portion is missing. The sample yields around 110,000 clones, around 83% seen once. Sample: peripheral blood. These receptor sequences come from a man between 65 and 79 years old with acute or convalescent COVID-19.

The V gene is TRBV7-8, the J gene TRBJ2-1; 12 positions agree with TRBD2. Losses at the gene ends were 2 bases for V and 1 base for J; bases not matched to a gene: 9. This CDR3 comprises 19 residues. CDR1 SGHVS and CDR2 FQNEAQ come from the germline V gene. CDR3 in amino acids: CASSLMASGGAGSYNEQFF. The CDR3 DNA is TGTGCCAGCAGCTTAATGGCTAGCGGGGGGGCCGGGTCCTACAATGAGCAGTTCTTC.

This clone was recorded once. The V gene is TRBV5-6, the J gene TRBJ1-6, with 9 bases matching TRBD1. V was pared by 0 bases and J by 9 bases, with 4 bases of the junction left unmatched. Germline CDR1 and CDR2: SGHDT and YYEEEE. This CDR3 is built from 15 residues. CDR3 sequence: CASSLDRTGASPLHF. CDR3 sequence (DNA): TGTGCCAGCAGCTTGGATCGGACAGGGGCTTCACCCCTCCACTTT.

This chain connects TRBV7-8 to TRBJ1-4; possible D gene TRBD1, 5 bases. V was cut by 7 bases and J by 8 bases, with 11 bases left in between. The CDR3 covers 12 residues. Germline V lookup: CDR1 SGHVS, CDR2 FQNEAQ. The DNA for the CDR3 is TGTGCCAGCAAGGGGTTTGGGGAAAAACTGTTTTTT. This encodes CASKGFGEKLFF.

This clone was seen a few times. The chain has TRBV9 and TRBJ1-1, with 9 nucleotides matching TRBD1. The length of the CDR3 is 14 residues. Losses at the gene ends were 3 bases for V and 4 bases for J; bases not matched to a gene: 4. Germline-derived CDR1 and CDR2 are SGDLS and YYNGEE. CDR3 sequence: CASSETTGGTEAFF. CDR3 DNA: TGTGCCAGCAGCGAGACGACAGGGGGCACTGAAGCTTTCTTT.

Only a few counts were recorded for this clone. The chain employs TRBV3-1 (or the pseudogene TRBV3-2) and TRBJ1-2; D remains ambiguous. This CDR3 spans 15 amino acids. The ends were cut back, 0 bases at V and 5 bases at J, with 13 bases in the middle. Germline V lookup: CDR1 LGHDT, CDR2 YNNKEL (reference sequence). As DNA, the CDR3 is TGTGCCAGCAGCCAAGACGGCACAAGAGCGTATGGCTACACCTTC. Its protein product is CASSQDGTRAYGYTF.

The chain combines TRBV9 with TRBJ2-5; 15 bases fit TRBD2. The J segment lost 4 bases and the V segment lost 4 bases, leaving 5 bases of the junction unmatched. The CDR3 has 16 amino acids. The germline V gene has CDR1 SGDLS and CDR2 YYNGEE. The CDR3 sequence is CASSPWGLAGGETQYF. The CDR3 bases are TGTGCCAGCAGCCCCTGGGGACTAGCGGGGGGAGAGACCCAGTACTTC.

This clone was observed many times. This rearrangement joins TRBV5-8 to TRBJ1-1, with D possibly TRBD1 on 6 matching bases. Trimming pared 3 bases from V and 2 bases from J, leaving 14 bases between. The CDR3 sequence is 15 residues long. Looked up from germline, CDR1 is SGHTS and CDR2 is YDEGEE. CDR3 amino acids: CASSWERTANTEAFF. CDR3 nucleotides: TGTGCCAGCAGCTGGGAAAGGACAGCTAACACTGAAGCTTTCTTT.

This chain connects TRBV29-1 to TRBJ2-1; TRBD2 matches 9 bases. The CDR3 is made up of 16 amino acids. V shed 1 base, J shed 5 bases, and the junction held 9 bases outside the gene matches. Germline-derived CDR1 and CDR2 are SQVTM and ANQGSEA. The CDR3 spells CSVEGLSAGGHNEQFF. The CDR3 bases are TGCAGCGTTGAAGGCTTGAGCGCGGGGGGGCACAATGAGCAGTTCTTC.

This chain uses TRBV5-1 with TRBJ2-2, with 13 positions matching TRBD2. Germline trimming cut 1 base from V and 4 bases from J; bases unmatched to any gene: 4. The CDR3 is made up of 17 amino acids. Germline V gives CDR1 SGHRS, CDR2 YFSETQ. The CDR3 bases are TGCGCCAGCAGCTTGCAGGGGACTAGCGGGGTCACCGGGGAGCTGTTTTTT. Translation gives CASSLQGTSGVTGELFF.

The V and J genes are TRBV20-1 and TRBJ2-1; D is possibly TRBD1 (5 bases). The CDR3 is made up of 13 amino acids. In germline, CDR1 is DFQATT, CDR2 SNEGSKA (reference sequence). The V end lost 3 bases, the J end lost 8 bases, and 14 bases lay between the germline ends. The CDR3 region has the DNA TGCAGTGCTAGTAAGCAGGGTAGGGATGAGCAGTTCTTC. This gives the protein CSASKQGRDEQFF.

CDR3 in amino acids: CASSWSGGAETQYF. The CDR3 DNA reads as TGTGCCAGCAGCTGGAGCGGGGGGGCTGAGACCCAGTACTTC. This chain uses TRBV11-2 with TRBJ2-5; 10 bases map to TRBD2. Germline V CDR1 and CDR2: SGHAT, FQNNGV. The junction had 4 bases not matched to a gene; V was cut back by 4 bases and J by 5 bases. The CDR3 covers 14 residues.

CDR3 bases: TGCAGCGTTGGACAGCACACAGATACGCAGTATTTT. Its protein is CSVGQHTDTQYF. This chain connects TRBV29-1 to TRBJ2-3; tentatively, D is TRBD1 (5 bases). The CDR3 length is 12 residues. CDR1 and CDR2 from the germline V gene are SQVTM and ANQGSEA. Trimming removed 4 bases from V and 2 bases from J, with 7 bases in between.